Following are 24 T cell receptor beta chains from one sample sequenced in a study of PD-L1 blockade in urothelial cancer. Sample time point: pretreatment peripheral blood. TCRdb's table, derived via immunoSEQ multiplex PCR, lists solely in-frame clones and lacks some. The sample yields approximately 90,000 clones, 90% seen once. The sample was PBMCs, taken around atezolizumab (anti-PD-L1) treatment. Source of these receptors: a man in his 60s with urothelial cancer.

This chain joins TRBV4-3 and TRBJ2-1; 12 bases agree with TRBD2. The CDR3 runs 14 residues. J gave up 11 bases and V 8 bases, and 10 bases lay outside the gene matches. The germline V gene has CDR1 LGHNA and CDR2 YSLEER. CDR3 in DNA: TGCGCCAGCTCTCAGGGAACTAGCGGGAGGCAGCAGTTCTTC. The encoded protein is CASSQGTSGRQQFF.

The CDR3 DNA reads as TGTGCCAGCTCACCACCGGCTCCGGGAGCTACGAAGCAGTACTTC. This sequence encodes CASSPPAPGATKQYF. The V and J genes are TRBV18 and TRBJ2-7; tentative D call: TRBD2 (6 bases). This CDR3 contains 15 residues. CDR1 KGHSH and CDR2 LQKENI come from the germline V gene. V was clipped by 0 bases and J by 8 bases, with 17 bases between them. The full variable domain, with the rest looked up from reference TRBV18 and TRBJ2-7, is NAGVMQNPRHLVRRRGQEARLRCSPMKGHSHVYWYRQLPEEGLKFMVYLQKENIIDESGMPKERFSAEFPKEGPSILRIQQVVRGDSAAYFCASSPPAPGATKQYFGPGTRLTVT.

The chain combines TRBV27 with TRBJ1-6, with unresolved D. Trimming pared 0 bases from V and 6 bases from J, leaving 12 bases between. CDR3 length: 16 amino acids. The germline CDR1 and CDR2 sequences are MNHEY and SMNVEV (reference sequence). The CDR3 sequence is CASSLSSLPSNSPLHF. In nucleotides, the CDR3 is TGTGCCAGCAGTTTATCTTCCCTCCCGTCTAATTCACCCCTCCACTTT.

This rearrangement joins TRBV9 to TRBJ1-2; 7 bases map to TRBD1. The CDR3 has 16 amino acids. The germline V gene has CDR1 SGDLS and CDR2 YYNGEE. V lost 4 bases and J lost 4; bases outside the gene matches: 13. The CDR3 coding sequence is TGTGCCAGCAGCTCCGGACAGGTAGACCCCTCCTATGGCTACACCTTC. Translated, it gives CASSSGQVDPSYGYTF.

The chain uses TRBV4-2 and TRBJ2-2; TRBD2 aligns across 10 bases. Germline loops: CDR1 LGHNA, CDR2 YNFKEQ. The CDR3 contains 20 residues. The V gene end was trimmed by 2 bases and the J gene end by 4 bases; junction bases not matched to a gene: 16. In nucleotides, the CDR3 is TGTGCCAGCAGCCAACGTCGGGAAGCGGGGGGGCCTCGGGGCACCGGGGAGCTGTTTTTT. This translates into CASSQRREAGGPRGTGELFF.

This chain connects TRBV7-6 to TRBJ2-1; D not certain. This CDR3 has 17 amino acids. In germline, CDR1 is SGHVS, CDR2 FNYEAQ. The V end was cut by 1 base, the J end by 8 bases, with 21 bases between. The CDR3 here is CASSLDRHYFRSDEQFF. In DNA, the CDR3 is TGTGCCAGCAGCTTAGACCGCCATTATTTTCGCAGCGATGAGCAGTTCTTC. The full variable domain, in which reference TRBV7-6 and TRBJ2-1 provide the parts outside the CDR3, is GAGVSQSPRYKVTKRGQDVALRCDPISGHVSLYWYRQALGQGPEFLTYFNYEAQQDKSGLPNDRFSAERPEGSISTLTIQRTEQRDSAMYRCASSLDRHYFRSDEQFFGPGTRLTVL.

This clone has only one observation. The genes are TRBV6-1 and TRBJ2-7, with a tentative D call TRBD1 (6 bases). Trimming pared 1 base from V and 2 bases from J, leaving 9 bases between. CDR1 is MNHNS, CDR2 SASEGT, per germline. This CDR3 comprises 14 residues. CDR3 nucleotide sequence: TGTGCCAGCAGTGAAGGCAGGGGCCCCTACGAGCAGTACTTC. Protein product: CASSEGRGPYEQYF.

The chain couples TRBV28 to TRBJ2-7; 10 bases align to TRBD1. J gave up 4 bases and V 6 bases, and 6 bases lay outside the gene matches. This CDR3 is 14 amino acids long. Germline values: CDR1 MDHEN, CDR2 SYDVKM. The CDR3 nucleotides read TGTGCCAGCAGAGGACAGGGGGGCACGTACGAGCAGTACTTC. Protein product: CASRGQGGTYEQYF.

This sequence joins TRBV25-1 and TRBJ2-5, with D maybe TRBD1 (5 bases). V shed 6 bases and J shed 5 bases, with 13 bases lying between them. The CDR3 contains 13 residues. The germline V gene encodes CDR1 MGHDK and CDR2 SYGVNS. In nucleotides, the CDR3 is TGTGCCAGCAGAGAAGGGGCGAGGGAGACCCAGTACTTC. Amino acid sequence: CASREGARETQYF.

The chain is built from TRBV4-1 and TRBJ2-7; 8 nucleotides match TRBD2. The V and J ends lost 0 bases and 2 bases, in that order; junction bases with no gene match: 3. CDR3 size: 15 residues. Germline V lookup: CDR1 MGHRA, CDR2 YSYEKL. CDR3 amino acids: CASSQDTGGTYEQYF. The CDR3 DNA reads TGCGCCAGCAGCCAAGATACGGGGGGGACCTACGAGCAGTACTTC.

The V and J genes are TRBV6-1 and TRBJ2-5, with D tentatively TRBD1 (5 bases). CDR1 MNHNS and CDR2 SASEGT come from the germline V gene. The CDR3 consists of 15 residues. The V end was cut by 7 bases, the J end by 5 bases, with 20 bases between. CDR3 sequence: CASTGSWQGRETQYF. In DNA form, the CDR3 reads TGTGCCAGCACCGGGTCTTGGCAGGGTCGGGAGACCCAGTACTTC.

The chain couples TRBV9 to TRBJ1-2; TRBD1 might be the D (5 bases). V dropped 2 bases and J dropped 4 bases, with 9 bases sitting between them. The CDR3 extends over 13 amino acids. Per germline, CDR1 SGDLS and CDR2 YYNGEE. Written as DNA, the CDR3 is TGTGCCAGCAGCGTGGACAACTTCTATGGCTACACCTTC. Translated: CASSVDNFYGYTF.

The CDR3 region is CASSPRVESADTQYF. The DNA for the CDR3 is TGTGCCAGCTCACCGAGAGTGGAGAGCGCAGATACGCAGTATTTT. The V and J genes are TRBV18 and TRBJ2-3; unclear D gene. The V and J ends lost 3 bases and 4 bases respectively, with 14 bases between them. The CDR3 is 15 residues long. Germline V gives CDR1 KGHSH, CDR2 LQKENI. The full variable domain, with the rest looked up from reference TRBV18 and TRBJ2-3, is NAGVMQNPRHLVRRRGQEARLRCSPMKGHSHVYWYRQLPEEGLKFMVYLQKENIIDESGMPKERFSAEFPKEGPSILRIQQVVRGDSAAYFCASSPRVESADTQYFGPGTRLTVL.

The J gene is TRBJ2-1, the V gene TRBV30; TRBD2 matches at 11 bases. The V segment lost 2 bases and the J segment 9 bases; nucleotides outside the gene matches: 3. Germline V gene sequence: CDR1 GTSNPN, CDR2 SVGIG (reference sequence). This CDR3 region has 13 residues. CDR3 DNA sequence: TGTGCCTGGAGTAGGACTAGCGGGCTTGAGCAGTTCTTC. Amino acids: CAWSRTSGLEQFF.

The CDR3 bases are TGTGCCAGCAGTTTAGGGTTAGCGGGAGGGCCAGGGACGCAGTATTTT. Its protein is CASSLGLAGGPGTQYF. The V gene is TRBV27, the J gene TRBJ2-3; 11 positions agree with TRBD2. Trimming at V came to 2 bases and at J to 9 bases, leaving 10 bases not matched to a gene. Germline V gene data show CDR1 as MNHEY and CDR2 as SMNVEV (reference sequence). This CDR3 has 16 amino acids.

Written as DNA, the CDR3 is TGCGCCAGCAGGGCGGGGGCTTTCGATTACGAGCAGTACTTC. Protein product: CASRAGAFDYEQYF. The chain links TRBV5-1 to TRBJ2-7; a possible D gene is TRBD2 (7 bases). V was clipped by 5 bases and J by 4 bases, with 16 bases between them. Looked up from germline, CDR1 is SGHRS and CDR2 is YFSETQ. The CDR3 totals 14 residues.

This clone was picked up one time. The rearrangement uses TRBV7-2 and TRBJ2-5; D perhaps matches TRBD2 (6 bases). The V gene's germline CDR1 is SGHTA and CDR2 FQGNSA. Trimming removed 1 base at V and 4 bases at J, with 10 bases between. This CDR3 has 14 residues. CDR3: CASSLGGAGETQYF. CDR3 nucleotide sequence: TGTGCCAGCAGCTTAGGCGGGGCAGGAGAGACCCAGTACTTC.

V gene TRBV5-8 combines with J gene TRBJ2-5; 9 nucleotides match TRBD1. Germline trimming cut 3 bases from V and 4 bases from J; bases unmatched to any gene: 7. Germline CDR1 is SGHTS and CDR2 is YDEGEE. This CDR3 contains 15 residues. In DNA, the CDR3 is TGTGCCAGCAGCTATCAAACAGGGGGCGGAGAGACCCAGTACTTC. It translates to CASSYQTGGGETQYF.

The chain links TRBV5-1 to TRBJ2-3; D gene uncertain. The germline V gene encodes CDR1 SGHRS and CDR2 YFSETQ. V lost 0 bases and J 2 bases, leaving 4 bases between the germline ends. The CDR3 is made up of 13 amino acids. Here the CDR3 DNA reads TGCGCCAGCAGCTTGGACTACACAGATACGCAGTATTTT. The encoded protein is CASSLDYTDTQYF.

The gene calls are TRBV30 and TRBJ2-3, with no clear D. Germline V lookup: CDR1 GTSNPN, CDR2 SVGIG (reference sequence). The V end lost 2 bases, the J end lost 4 bases, and 10 bases lay between the germline ends. The CDR3 contains 13 residues. The CDR3 sequence is CAWSHPSPDTQYF. The CDR3, as DNA: TGTGCCTGGAGTCATCCTAGTCCAGATACGCAGTATTTT. Based on the CDR3 plus reference TRBV30 and TRBJ2-3, the full variable domain is SQTIHQWPATLVQPVGSPLSLECTVEGTSNPNLYWYRQAAGRGLQLLFYSVGIGQISSEVPQNLSASRPQDRQFILSSKKLLLSDSGFYLCAWSHPSPDTQYFGPGTRLTVL.

The genes are TRBV10-3 and TRBJ2-7; 9 nucleotides align to TRBD2. CDR1 ENHRY and CDR2 SYGVKD come from the germline V gene. The CDR3 is 15 amino acids. V lost 2 bases, J lost 1 base, and 3 bases stayed unmatched. This CDR3 is CAISEVSGSSYEQYF. For the CDR3, the DNA is TGTGCCATCAGTGAGGTTAGCGGGAGTTCCTACGAGCAGTACTTC.

The CDR3 bases are TGCGCCAGCAGCTTAGGGACTAGCGGGGTATACGAGCAGTACTTC. Amino acids: CASSLGTSGVYEQYF. V gene TRBV5-1 combines with J gene TRBJ2-7; TRBD2 matches 13 bases. Germline loops: CDR1 SGHRS, CDR2 YFSETQ. J gave up 4 bases and V 2 bases, and 3 bases lay outside the gene matches. The CDR3 spans 15 residues. The variable domain in full, completed from reference TRBV5-1 and TRBJ2-7, reads KAGVTQTPRYLIKTRGQQVTLSCSPISGHRSVSWYQQTPGQGLQFLFEYFSETQRNKGNFPGRFSGRQFSNSRSEMNVSTLELGDSALYLCASSLGTSGVYEQYFGPGTRLTVT.

The V call is TRBV6-5, the J call TRBJ1-6, with no clear D. The CDR3 totals 15 residues. Germline loops: CDR1 MNHEY, CDR2 SVGAGI. Trimming left V 0 bases short and J 9 bases short, with 12 bases between. The CDR3 coding sequence is TGTGCCAGCAGTTACTCGACGGGGAAGATTTCACCCCTCCACTTT. Amino acids: CASSYSTGKISPLHF.

The chain joins TRBV9 to TRBJ2-5; 9 bases are a match to TRBD2. Germline CDR1 SGDLS, CDR2 YYNGEE. This CDR3 has 16 residues. J was trimmed by 1 base and V by 4 bases; bases with no gene match: 8. CDR3 amino acids: CASSQRTSDGQETQYF. The CDR3 DNA reads TGTGCCAGCAGCCAAAGGACTAGCGACGGCCAAGAGACCCAGTACTTC.